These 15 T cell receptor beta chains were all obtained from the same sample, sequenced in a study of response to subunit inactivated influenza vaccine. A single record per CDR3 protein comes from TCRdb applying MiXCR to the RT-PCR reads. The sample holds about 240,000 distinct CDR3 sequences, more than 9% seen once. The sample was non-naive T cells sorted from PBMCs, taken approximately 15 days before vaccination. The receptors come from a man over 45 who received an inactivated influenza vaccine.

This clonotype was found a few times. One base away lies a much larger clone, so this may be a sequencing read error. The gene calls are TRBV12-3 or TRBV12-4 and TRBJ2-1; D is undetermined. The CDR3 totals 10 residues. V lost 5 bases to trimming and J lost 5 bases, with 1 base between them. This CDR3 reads CASSNNEQFF. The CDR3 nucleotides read TGTGCCAGCAGTAACAATGAGCAGTTCTTC.

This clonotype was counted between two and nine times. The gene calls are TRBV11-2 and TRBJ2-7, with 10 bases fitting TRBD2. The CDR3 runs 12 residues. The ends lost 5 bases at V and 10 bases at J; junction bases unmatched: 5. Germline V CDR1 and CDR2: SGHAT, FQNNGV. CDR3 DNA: TGTGCCAGCAGCATAGCGGGGGGCTTCCAGTACTTC. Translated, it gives CASSIAGGFQYF. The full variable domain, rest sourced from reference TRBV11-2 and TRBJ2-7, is EAGVAQSPRYKIIEKRQSVAFWCNPISGHATLYWYQQILGQGPKLLIQFQNNGVVDDSQLPKDRFSAERLKGVDSTLKIQPAKLEDSAVYLCASSIAGGFQYFGPGTRLTVT.

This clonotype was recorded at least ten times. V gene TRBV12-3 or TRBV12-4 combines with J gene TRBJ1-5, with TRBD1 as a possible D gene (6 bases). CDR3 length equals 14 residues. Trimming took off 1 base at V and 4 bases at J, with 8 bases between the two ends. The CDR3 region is CASSLGQENQPQHF. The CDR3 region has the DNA TGTGCCAGCAGTTTAGGACAGGAGAATCAGCCCCAGCATTTT.

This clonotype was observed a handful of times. DNA for the CDR3: TGCAGTGCCGTCCTTCGGGACGAATTATACGAGCAGTACTTC. Translation: CSAVLRDELYEQYF. The J gene is TRBJ2-7, the V gene TRBV20-1; D may be TRBD1 or TRBD2 (5 bases each). Germline V CDR1 and CDR2: DFQATT, SNEGSKA (reference sequence). Trimming took off 6 bases at V and 4 bases at J, with 19 bases between the two ends. The CDR3 has 14 residues.

The CDR3 is CASSFPGASGSRYNEQFF. The CDR3 DNA sequence: TGTGCCAGCAGCTTTCCCGGGGCTAGCGGGAGTAGATACAATGAGCAGTTCTTC. The chain recombines TRBV11-2 with TRBJ2-1; 10 positions agree with TRBD2. Germline V lookup: CDR1 SGHAT, CDR2 FQNNGV. V trimming: 3 bases; J trimming: 4 bases; junction bases outside the gene matches: 12. This CDR3 is 18 amino acids long.

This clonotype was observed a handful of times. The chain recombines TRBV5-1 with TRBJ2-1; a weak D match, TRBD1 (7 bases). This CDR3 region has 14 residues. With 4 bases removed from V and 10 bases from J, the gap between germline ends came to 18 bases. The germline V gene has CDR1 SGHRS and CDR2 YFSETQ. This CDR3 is CASSDQGGPEEQFF. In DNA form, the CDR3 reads TGCGCCAGCAGCGACCAGGGGGGCCCCGAGGAGCAGTTCTTC.

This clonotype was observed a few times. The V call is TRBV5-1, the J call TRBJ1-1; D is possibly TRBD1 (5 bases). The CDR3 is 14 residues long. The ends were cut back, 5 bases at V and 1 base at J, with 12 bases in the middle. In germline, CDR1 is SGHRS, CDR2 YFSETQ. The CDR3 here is CASRMGEWNTEAFF. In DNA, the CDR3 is TGCGCCAGCAGGATGGGGGAATGGAACACTGAAGCTTTCTTT.

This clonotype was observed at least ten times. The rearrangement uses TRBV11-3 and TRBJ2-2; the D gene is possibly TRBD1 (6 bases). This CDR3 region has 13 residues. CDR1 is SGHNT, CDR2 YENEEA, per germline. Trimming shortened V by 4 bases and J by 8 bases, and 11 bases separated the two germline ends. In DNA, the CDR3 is TGTGCCAGCAGCTCCTTTACAGGGGGGGAGCTGTTTTTT. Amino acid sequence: CASSSFTGGELFF.

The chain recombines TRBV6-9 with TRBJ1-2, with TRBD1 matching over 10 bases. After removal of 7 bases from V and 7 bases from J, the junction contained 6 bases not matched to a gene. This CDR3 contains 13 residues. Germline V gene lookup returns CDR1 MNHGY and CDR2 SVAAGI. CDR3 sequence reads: CASIRQGARGYTF. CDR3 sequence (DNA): TGTGCCAGCATCAGACAGGGGGCGCGTGGCTACACCTTC.

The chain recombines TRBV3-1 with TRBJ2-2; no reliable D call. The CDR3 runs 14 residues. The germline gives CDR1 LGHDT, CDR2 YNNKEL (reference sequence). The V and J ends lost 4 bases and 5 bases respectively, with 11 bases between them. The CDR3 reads CASSLPLQTGELFF. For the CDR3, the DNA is TGTGCCAGCAGCCTCCCGTTACAGACCGGGGAGCTGTTTTTT.

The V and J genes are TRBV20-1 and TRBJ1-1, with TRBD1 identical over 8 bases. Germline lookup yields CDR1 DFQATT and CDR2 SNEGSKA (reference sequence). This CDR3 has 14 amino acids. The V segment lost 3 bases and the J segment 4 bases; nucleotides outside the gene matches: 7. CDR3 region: CSARGDRGGTEAFF. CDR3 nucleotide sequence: TGCAGTGCTAGGGGAGACAGGGGAGGCACTGAAGCTTTCTTT.

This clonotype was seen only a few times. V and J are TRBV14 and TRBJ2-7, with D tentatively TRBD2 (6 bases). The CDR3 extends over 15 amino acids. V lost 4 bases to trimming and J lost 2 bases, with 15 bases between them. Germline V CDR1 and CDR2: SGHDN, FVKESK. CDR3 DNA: TGTGCCAGCAGCCTACTAGCTTCAGGGCCCTACGAGCAGTACTTC. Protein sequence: CASSLLASGPYEQYF.

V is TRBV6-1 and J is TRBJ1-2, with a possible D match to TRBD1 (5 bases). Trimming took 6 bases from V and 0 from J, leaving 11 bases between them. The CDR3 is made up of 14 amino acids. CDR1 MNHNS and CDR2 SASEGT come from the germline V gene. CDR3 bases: TGTGCCAGCAGCTGGGGCAGGGCTAACTATGGCTACACCTTC. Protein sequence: CASSWGRANYGYTF.

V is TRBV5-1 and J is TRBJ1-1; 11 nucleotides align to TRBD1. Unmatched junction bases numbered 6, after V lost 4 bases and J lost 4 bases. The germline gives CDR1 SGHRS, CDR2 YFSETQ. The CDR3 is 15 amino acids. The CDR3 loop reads CASSMWGQGGTEAFF. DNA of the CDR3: TGCGCCAGCAGCATGTGGGGACAGGGGGGCACTGAAGCTTTCTTT.

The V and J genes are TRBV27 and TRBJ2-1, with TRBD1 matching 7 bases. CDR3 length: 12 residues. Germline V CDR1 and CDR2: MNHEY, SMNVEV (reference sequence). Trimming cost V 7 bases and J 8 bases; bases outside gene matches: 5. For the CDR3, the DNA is TGTGCCAGCACCTCAGGGGGTGATGAGCAGTTCTTC. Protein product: CASTSGGDEQFF.